This TCR beta chain is from a study of T cells in Graves' hyperthyroidism and ophthalmopathy. Overall study findings and caveats: Blood shared most expanded thyroid clonotypes above 0.001. Classification by a 13 V-J model distinguished ophthalmopathy from stable hyperthyroidism. The model foresaw ophthalmopathy a median about 6.5 months prior to onset.

Graves' hyperthyroidism was deemed stable absent ophthalmopathy progression within 18 months. Regions amplified from RNA transcripts were the TCR beta CDR3 regions. During a first-round RT-PCR of the TCR CDR3, the HTBI primer set was used. TCRdb reprocessed the multiplex PCR reads via MiXCR and lists one record per CDR3 protein. The sample has about 570,000 distinct CDR3 sequences, 14% seen once. Concerning this clonotype itself: Its target is unknown.

CDR1 is SGHTA, CDR2 FQGNSA, per germline. The CDR3 runs 13 residues. V shed 1 base, J shed 9 bases, and the junction held 3 bases outside the gene matches. This chain connects TRBV7-2 to TRBJ2-1; 7 bases line up with TRBD2. The receptor was derived from a woman aged 35 to 49 with Graves' hyperthyroidism. Sequenced sample: blood. CDR3 DNA: TGTGCCAGCAGCTTAGGGGCTAGCGGTGAGCAGTTCTTC. As protein: CASSLGASGEQFF.